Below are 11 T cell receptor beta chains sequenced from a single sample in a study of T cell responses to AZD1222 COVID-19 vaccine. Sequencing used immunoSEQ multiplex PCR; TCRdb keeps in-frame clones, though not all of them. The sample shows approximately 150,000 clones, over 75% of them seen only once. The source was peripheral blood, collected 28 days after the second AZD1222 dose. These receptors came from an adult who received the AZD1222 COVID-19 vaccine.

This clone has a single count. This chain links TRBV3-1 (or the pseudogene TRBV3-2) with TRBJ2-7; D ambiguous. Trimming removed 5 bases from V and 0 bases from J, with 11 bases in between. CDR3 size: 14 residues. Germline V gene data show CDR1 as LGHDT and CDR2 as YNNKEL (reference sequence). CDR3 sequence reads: CASSTPGGSYEQYF. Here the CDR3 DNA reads TGTGCCAGCAGCACCCCGGGCGGCTCCTACGAGCAGTACTTC.

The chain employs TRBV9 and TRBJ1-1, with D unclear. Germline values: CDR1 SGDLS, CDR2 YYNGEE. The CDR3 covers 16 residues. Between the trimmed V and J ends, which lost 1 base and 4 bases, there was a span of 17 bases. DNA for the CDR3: TGTGCCAGCAGCGTAAAACTAACTCCCGGTGGCACTGAAGCTTTCTTT. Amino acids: CASSVKLTPGGTEAFF.

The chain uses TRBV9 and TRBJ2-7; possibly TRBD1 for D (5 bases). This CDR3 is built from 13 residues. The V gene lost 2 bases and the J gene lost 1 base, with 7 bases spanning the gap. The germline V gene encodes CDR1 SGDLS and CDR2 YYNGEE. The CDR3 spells CASSVGQSYEQYF. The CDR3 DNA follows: TGTGCCAGCAGCGTGGGGCAGTCCTACGAGCAGTACTTC.

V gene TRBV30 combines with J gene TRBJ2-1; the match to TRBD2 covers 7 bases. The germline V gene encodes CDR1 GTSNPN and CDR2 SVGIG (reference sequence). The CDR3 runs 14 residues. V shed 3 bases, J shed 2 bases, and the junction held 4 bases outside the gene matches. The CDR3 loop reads CAWSLSGTYNEQFF. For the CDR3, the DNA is TGTGCCTGGAGCCTGAGCGGGACCTACAATGAGCAGTTCTTC.

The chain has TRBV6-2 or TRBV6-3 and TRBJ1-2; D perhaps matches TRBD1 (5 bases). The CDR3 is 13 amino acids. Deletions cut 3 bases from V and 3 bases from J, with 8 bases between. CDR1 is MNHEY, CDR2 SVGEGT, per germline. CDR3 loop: CASSYRGYYGYTF. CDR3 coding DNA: TGTGCCAGCAGTTATCGGGGGTACTATGGCTACACCTTC.

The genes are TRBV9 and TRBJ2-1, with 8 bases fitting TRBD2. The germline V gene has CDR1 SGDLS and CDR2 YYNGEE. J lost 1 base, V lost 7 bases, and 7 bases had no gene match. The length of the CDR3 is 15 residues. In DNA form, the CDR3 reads TGTGCCAGCGACAGCGGGAGCGCTTCCTACAATGAGCAGTTCTTC. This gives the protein CASDSGSASYNEQFF.

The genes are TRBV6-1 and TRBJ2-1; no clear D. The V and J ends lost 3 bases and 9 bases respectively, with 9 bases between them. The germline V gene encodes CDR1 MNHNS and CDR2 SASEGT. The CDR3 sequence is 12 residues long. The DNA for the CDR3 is TGTGCCAGCAGTGACCGGACGTCTGAGCAGTTCTTC. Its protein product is CASSDRTSEQFF.

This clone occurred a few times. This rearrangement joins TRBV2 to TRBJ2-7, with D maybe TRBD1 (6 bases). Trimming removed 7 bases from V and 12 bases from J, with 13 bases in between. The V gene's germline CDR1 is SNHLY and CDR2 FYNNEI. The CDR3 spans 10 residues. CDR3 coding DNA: TGTGCCAGCAAAGGGGTACAGGGGTACTTC. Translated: CASKGVQGYF.

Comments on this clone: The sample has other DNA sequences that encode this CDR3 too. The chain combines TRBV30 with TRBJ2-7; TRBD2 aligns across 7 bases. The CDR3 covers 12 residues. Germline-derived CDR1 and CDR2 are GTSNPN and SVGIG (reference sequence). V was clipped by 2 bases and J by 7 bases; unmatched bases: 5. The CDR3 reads CAWSPGGGEQYF. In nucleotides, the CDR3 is TGTGCCTGGAGTCCGGGGGGTGGGGAGCAGTACTTC.

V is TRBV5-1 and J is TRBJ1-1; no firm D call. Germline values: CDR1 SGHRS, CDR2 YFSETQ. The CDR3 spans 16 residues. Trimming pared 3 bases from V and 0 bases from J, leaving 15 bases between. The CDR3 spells CASSSKAGLMNTEAFF. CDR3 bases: TGCGCCAGCAGCTCAAAGGCCGGACTGATGAACACTGAAGCTTTCTTT.

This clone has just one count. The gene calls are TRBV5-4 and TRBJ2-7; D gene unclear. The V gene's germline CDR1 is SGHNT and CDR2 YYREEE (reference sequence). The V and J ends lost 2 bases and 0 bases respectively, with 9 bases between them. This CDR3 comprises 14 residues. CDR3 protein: CASSLPGHSYEQYF. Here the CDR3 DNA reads TGTGCCAGCAGCTTACCGGGCCACTCCTACGAGCAGTACTTC.